This T cell receptor (beta chain) was observed in a study of spatial heterogeneity in lung cancer. This sample's time point: sample taken at primary tumor resection. Without sorting, whole RNA was sequenced from tumor, nontumor lung or frozen PBMC. The donor population consisted of some 70 patients with untreated, early-stage non-small cell lung cancer. Study findings and constraints: Ubiquitous expanded tumor TCRs appeared in blood more at resection than follow-up.

The CDR3 is 14 amino acids. CDR1 and CDR2 from the germline V gene are LNHDA and SQIVND (reference sequence). With V trimmed by 5 bases and J by 11 bases, 14 bases remained unmatched. Ten or more counts support this clonotype. Its antigen is still unknown. In the library, each TCR cDNA molecule bore its own unique molecular identifier. TCRdb reprocessed the 5' RACE reads with MiXCR, giving one entry per CDR3 protein. Among some 13,000 distinct CDR3 sequences listed, over 11% were seen once. The chain links TRBV19 to TRBJ1-1; the match to TRBD1 covers 7 bases. Here the sequenced sample was PBMCs, taken at surgery. The TCR comes from a female donor with early-stage non-small cell lung cancer. The CDR3 reads CASSVDRASTMAFF. CDR3 DNA: TGTGCCAGTAGTGTCGACAGGGCCTCAACCATGGCTTTCTTT.